What follows is one TCR beta chain and its context. The specificity of this receptor is unknown. Base qualities are not provided; no much larger clone lies one nucleotide away. All donors were healthy Caucasians. Three pairs of female monozygotic twins, all aged roughly 18 to 29 years, were included in the twin cohort. CD4+ and CD8+ T cell populations were isolated with positive isolation kits from Invitrogen. Including cysteine and phenylalanine, the CDR3 has 14 amino acids. Solely the CDR3 DNA is kept, with 42 bases framed from the first base. The trim is 4 bases for V and 1 base for J, with a gap of 11 bases between the germline ends. Library generation was performed with 5' RACE. The sequencer listed for this sample is Illumina HiSeq 2000. Template switching added a universal primer binding site, and the final cDNA carried a unique molecular identifier that allowed TCR cDNA molecules to be counted accurately. Specific primers in the conserved constant-segment region were used to synthesize first-strand cDNA for the TCR alpha and beta chains. To control for contamination, each cDNA library was double barcoded with a SMART-Mk sample barcode plus Illumina barcodes. TruSeq adapter sequences along with Illumina sample barcodes were introduced in two successive PCR steps. The TCR alpha and beta cDNA libraries were sequenced on the Illumina HiSeq platform using custom primers. In the source study's methods: Raw reads were processed with MiGEC to extract unique molecular identifiers, and MiXCR was used to determine CDR3 positions. Recombination models were inferred per individual with the repgenHMM and IGoR tools using an EM algorithm. The tcR package in R was used for shared clonotype analysis, with sharing normalized by the product of cloneset sizes. Out-of-frame nonproductive sequences were analyzed to study raw recombination free of thymic and clonal selection effects. TCRdb reprocessed the public reads (quality trimming at Q25 with fastp, clone calling with MiXCR) and kept in-frame beta chains. Entries are consolidated by CDR3 protein sequence, retaining the most common genes and DNA. Here the V and J calls rest on TCRdb's processing, not on the authors' analysis. This sample holds 500,000 to 550,000 distinct CDR3 sequences; 20% to 25% were observed only once. The ten largest clones add up to roughly 0.5% of the sample.

This sample stems from a study of identical twins (dated by TCRdb to between 2015 and 2016). About the investigation overall: TCR alpha and beta repertoires from monozygotic twins, unrelated adults of various ages and cord blood were deep-sequenced to test whether fetal clonotypes persist. To rule out contamination, replicate twin experiments were performed at different times with different library preparation protocols.

Study-wide findings and limitations: Compared with coincidental sharing between unrelated individuals, an excess of low generation-probability sequences was observed among out-of-frame TCR alpha sequences shared between twins. In beta out-of-frame sequences, excess twin sharing was weaker, because having fewer shared sequences lowered the signal-to-noise ratio. Fewer insertions were carried by abundant cord blood beta clonotypes, a similar but weaker trend appeared in young adult naive repertoires, and no such trend appeared in memory repertoires. Conclusions relied on cross-sectional statistical analysis, since the same donors could not be followed over many years. Out-of-frame TCR alpha sharing in monozygotic twins was systematically underestimated by recombination models, whereas sharing between unrelated individuals was in agreement with the recombination models. Invariant T cells such as MAIT and iNKT could partly confound zero-insertion analyses, though diverse VJ usage argued against this for most clonotypes.

This sample also belongs to another study, concerning yellow fever vaccine responses in identical twins. As the second paper documents: According to the authors, the vaccine-induced T cell response in identical twins seemed to be partly convergent and partly specific to each individual. The study precisely tracked vaccine-responding T cell clones in identical twins.

The sequencing input was CD4+ T cells sorted from blood. The chain joins TRBV12-3 or TRBV12-4 to TRBJ2-7, with the D gene not confidently named. This sequence originates from a woman between 18 and 30 years old in good health. The nucleotide sequence is TGTGCCAGCAGTTACCGCGTAGGGTCCTACGAGCAGTACTTC. Translated, this is CASSYRVGSYEQYF.